This TCR beta chain was documented in a study of graft-versus-host responses after intestinal transplantation. Assay used: immunoSEQ multiplex PCR; TCRdb lists only in-frame clones, some missing. The repertoire includes 80,000 to 100,000 clones, 92% of them detected once, and approximately 0.07% sits in the top ten. Regarding this clone: Its antigen is unknown.

This CDR3 is 14 amino acids long. V was trimmed by 5 bases and J by 4 bases, leaving 12 bases between them. CDR1 is LNHDA, CDR2 SQIVND, per germline (reference sequence). The chain couples TRBV19 to TRBJ1-5; no clear D. The material was unstimulated CD8+ T cells sorted from spleen or lymph node cells, obtained before transplant. This TCR was recovered from a human donor who was the organ donor for an intestinal transplant. The DNA for the CDR3 is TGTGCCAGTAGTGGGAGGGAATGGAATCAGCCCCAGCATTTT. Protein product: CASSGREWNQPQHF.